This T cell receptor beta chain was sequenced for a study of blood T cell repertoires in COVID-19. Whole-study context: Donors in the United States, Italy and Spain gave samples during acute or convalescent COVID-19. Sample material is recorded as cDNA or gDNA derived from T cells, B-cell-depleted T cells, or PBMCs.

Some clones are missing from TCRdb's copy, which holds only in-frame ones; the method was immunoSEQ multiplex PCR. The sample holds 140,000 or so clones, around 80% seen once. Trimming took 3 bases from V and 7 from J, leaving 16 bases between them. Germline CDR1 reads LNHDA; CDR2 reads SQIVND (reference sequence). This CDR3 spans 15 amino acids. This chain connects TRBV19 to TRBJ2-1; D might be TRBD1 (5 bases). Sequenced material: peripheral blood. The receptor was isolated from a woman in her fifties or sixties with acute or convalescent COVID-19. The CDR3 DNA reads as TGTGCCAGTAGTATTTCCCAGGGTGGGAAGAATGAGCAGTTCTTC. Amino acids: CASSISQGGKNEQFF.